This T cell receptor (beta chain) comes out of a study of shared clonotypes between healthy human individuals (dated by TCRdb to about 2020). Describing the broader study: Two women and a few men aged 18 to 49 years were included in the cohort. Each donor's leukapheresis produced roughly between about 0.9 and 9.5 billion PBMCs. Per donor, three plates each were used for CD4 naive and CD4 memory, two for CD8 naive, and one for CD8 memory. Libraries were prepared and TCR repertoires were sequenced by different laboratories using diverse techniques, in order to increase sequencing depth and limit assay-specific biases. To estimate repertoire size and how much clonotypes are shared between individuals, the study performed deep sequencing of blood TCR repertoires from a few healthy adults.

The donors were healthy, HIV-negative adults with no recently reported acute infections or vaccinations. Every donor was a Caucasian adult living in Nashville, Tennessee, USA. CD4+ T cells were enriched by magnetic negative selection; naive cells were then positively selected on CD45RA, and the negative fraction formed the memory subset. Blood was obtained by leukapheresis, after which PBMCs were separated by Ficoll-Histopaque density gradient centrifugation and cryopreserved in liquid nitrogen vapor phase. Purity and quantity of every magnetically sorted T cell population were checked by analytical flow cytometry. From each sorted fraction, genomic DNA was isolated and quantified by UV absorbance on a Nanodrop 2000c. Study-wide conclusions, independent of this receptor: Compared with non-shared clonotypes, the clonotypes found in all four sorted-subset donors had higher generation probabilities. Because the study included a small number of donors, the genetic and exposure-history diversity represented was limited. About 5% of naive CD4, 3.5% of naive CD8, 2.3% of memory CD4, and about 0.4% of memory CD8 clonotypes were shared across several donors. Larger estimated clonotype richness was generally found for naive subsets than for memory subsets. Even with the large sequencing depth, rarefaction of the sorted-subset datasets indicated that sequencing was incomplete. Based on pairwise subsampling, the degree of clonotype sharing among donors was expected to be affected by sequencing depth. Sampling was restricted to blood, and TCR repertoires in tissue are likely to differ from TCR repertoires in blood.

About this clone: What antigen it recognizes has not been identified. No much larger clonotype is one base removed from it; base qualities were not supplied. Within the sample, other DNA sequences also encode this same CDR3.

V is pared back by 3 bases and J by 2 bases, with 10 bases lying between the germline termini. The germline V gene yields ENHRY for CDR1 and SYGVKD for CDR2. The CDR3 runs 14 amino acids, cysteine and phenylalanine included. Of the read, only the CDR3 DNA is kept; its 42 bases are in frame from base 1. Using the deep immunoSEQ assay, multiplex PCR amplified TCR CDR3 regions from genomic DNA. Extracted genomic DNA from each cell subset was spread evenly across all wells of several immunoSEQ 96-well plates, with each plate serving as a replicate. For sorted subsets, around 200 ng genomic DNA, equal to tens of thousands of T cell genomes, was loaded into each replicate PCR. The purified libraries were quantified using a Qubit 3.0 fluorometer, sized with a Bioanalyzer 2100, and then quantified again using the KAPA Library Quantification kit. Each immunoSEQ 96-well plate was sequenced on its own single-read 150-cycle Illumina NextSeq 550 flow cell. Regarding the original processing steps: Because only junctional sequences without quality scores were contained in the immunoSEQ output, filtering matching that applied to full-length reads could not be performed. To assign V/J genes and CDR3, sequences were annotated using PyIR, a Python wrapper for IgBLAST v1.9, with IMGT germline references. Reads were filtered out if the reads had weak V/J assignments (E-value above 1e-6), no CDR3, stop codons, out-of-frame junctions, or ambiguous translated residues. V3J clonotypes were defined as sequences sharing an identical inferred V gene, J gene, and CDR3 amino acid sequence. The percentage overlap between two repertoires was calculated by dividing the number of shared unique clonotypes by the size of the smaller repertoire. Richness of each repertoire was evaluated using RTK rarefaction, the Chao1 estimator, and Recon v2.1 estimates of unobserved clonotypes. OLGA was used to compute generation probabilities for all TCRbeta clonotypes that the gDNA method yielded from a few donors. TCRdb limited this immuneACCESS table to in-frame rearrangements with V and J called. A share of clones is missing; checked studies link under half to unresolved V genes, and the rest is unexplained. V and J calls and clone size are given by that table; D and trimming were obtained from the DNA. The sample contains around 1.5 million clones, 95% to 99% of them found a single time. Of the sample, approximately 0.45% falls within the top ten clones.

Sequencing input: naive CD4+ T cells sorted from blood. The cell subset or site label, as the study defines it: CD45RA+ positively selected. This TCR came from a young man in good health. The rearrangement joined TRBV10-3 to TRBJ2-5, with the D gene not clear enough to name. The bases are TGTGCCATCAGTGAAGGTGGGGAACAAGAGACCCAGTACTTC. Translation gives CAISEGGEQETQYF.